The subject of this entry is one T cell receptor (beta chain). The antigen remains undetermined. Data came from immunoSEQ multiplex PCR; TCRdb stores just in-frame clones and leaves some out. This sample has about 5,100 clones, with over 75% found just once. The data derive from a study of chemoradiotherapy in HPV16-positive cancers. Study-level findings and limits: Candidate HPV-specific clones and E7-related TCR motifs grew in tumor during treatment. HPV-responsive T-cell expansion during chemoradiotherapy was linked to improved recurrence-free survival in HPV16-positive patients.

Per the germline V gene, CDR1 is SGHNT and CDR2 is YENEEA. V shed 3 bases, J shed 5 bases, and the junction held 3 bases outside the gene matches. This CDR3 spans 14 amino acids. This TCR derives from a human donor with HPV-associated anogenital cancer. The J gene is TRBJ2-2, the V gene TRBV11-3, with 7 bases that match TRBD2. The material was tumor tissue, obtained from a patient who underwent chemoradiotherapy. The CDR3 region is CASSLREGTGELFF. The CDR3, as DNA: TGTGCCAGCAGCTTGAGGGAGGGTACCGGGGAGCTGTTTTTT.